These 14 T cell receptor beta chains share one sample of origin, sequenced in a study of vaccination and CD4 T cells after COVID-19. Time point meaning: late sampling 161 to 241 days after vaccination in three convalescent patients. Treatment: roughly ten-day PBMC culture with coronavirus spike peptide pools or control peptides (ViraFEST assay). The antigens for these receptors are not known. Cultured CD4+ T-cell DNA underwent Oncomine TCR Beta short-read sequencing. TCRdb itself ran the PCR reads through MiXCR, one entry per CDR3 protein. Among over 20,000 distinct CDR3 sequences listed, about 35% were seen once. The specimen comprised CD4+ T cells from blood, cultured in vitro, sampled about 7 months after SARS-CoV-2 vaccination. The receptors were gathered from a human donor who had recovered from COVID-19.

This clonotype came up a few times. V usage is TRBV27 and J usage is TRBJ2-1, with TRBD2 matching over 10 bases. V lost 6 bases and J lost 6; bases outside the gene matches: 8. CDR1 and CDR2 from the germline V gene are MNHEY and SMNVEV (reference sequence). The length of the CDR3 is 15 residues. The CDR3 protein is CASRPPLAGANEQFF. The CDR3 coding sequence is TGTGCCAGCAGGCCCCCCCTAGCGGGAGCCAATGAGCAGTTCTTC.

This chain links TRBV20-1 with TRBJ2-1; possibly TRBD2 for D (6 bases). Trimming took off 3 bases at V and 5 bases at J, with 14 bases between the two ends. The CDR3 has 14 residues. In germline, CDR1 is DFQATT, CDR2 SNEGSKA (reference sequence). The CDR3, as DNA: TGCAGTGCTAGGGGCGGGGACCGAGACAATGAGCAGTTCTTC. Residues: CSARGGDRDNEQFF.

In this sample, this clonotype turned up a few times. The chain employs TRBV7-9 and TRBJ2-3; D gene ambiguous. The CDR3 totals 13 residues. Trimming pared 8 bases from V and 3 bases from J, leaving 12 bases between. Germline-derived CDR1 and CDR2 are SEHNR and FQNEAQ (reference sequence). The DNA of the CDR3 is TGTGCCAGCGGCAGGAGTGGGACAGATACGCAGTATTTT. This sequence encodes CASGRSGTDTQYF.

The J gene is TRBJ2-1, the V gene TRBV6-1; possible D gene TRBD2, 6 bases. CDR3 size: 16 residues. The germline gives CDR1 MNHNS, CDR2 SASEGT. Trimming left V 6 bases short and J 0 bases short, with 15 bases between. CDR3 protein: CASSHRDGSSYNEQFF. The CDR3 DNA reads as TGTGCCAGCAGCCACCGGGACGGGAGCTCCTACAATGAGCAGTTCTTC.

The chain combines TRBV20-1 with TRBJ1-1; 7 positions agree with TRBD1. J gave up 8 bases and V 1 base, and 10 bases lay outside the gene matches. Germline loops: CDR1 DFQATT, CDR2 SNEGSKA (reference sequence). The CDR3 consists of 14 residues. The CDR3 spells CSARARPKDREAFF. The CDR3 coding sequence is TGCAGTGCTAGAGCCCGCCCTAAGGACAGGGAAGCTTTCTTT.

Only a few counts were recorded for this clonotype. The genes are TRBV7-2 and TRBJ2-5, with D maybe TRBD1 (6 bases). Germline V lookup: CDR1 SGHTA, CDR2 FQGNSA. V shed 5 bases and J shed 3 bases, with 13 bases lying between them. This CDR3 region has 14 residues. DNA for the CDR3: TGTGCCAGCAGCACGGACAGATACGAAGAGACCCAGTACTTC. This translates into CASSTDRYEETQYF.

The rearrangement uses TRBV21-1 and TRBJ2-7; the table calls TRBD2, which could not be checked here. TRBV21-1 is tagged as a pseudogene. There are 15 residues in the CDR3. In nucleotides, the CDR3 is TGTGCCAGCAGCAAAGAGGTAGCGGGGATGTACGAGCAGTACTTC. It encodes CASSKEVAGMYEQYF.

This chain connects TRBV4-1 to TRBJ2-7; 8 bases fit TRBD2. The J segment lost 5 bases and the V segment lost 3 bases, leaving 12 bases of the junction unmatched. Per germline, CDR1 MGHRA and CDR2 YSYEKL. The CDR3 contains 16 residues. This chain's CDR3 is CASSQGRAGGTHEQYF. Here the CDR3 DNA reads TGCGCCAGCAGCCAGGGAAGGGCGGGAGGAACCCACGAGCAGTACTTC.

The chain links TRBV28 to TRBJ1-2, with TRBD1 matching over 7 bases. This CDR3 region has 17 residues. Germline V gene sequence: CDR1 MDHEN, CDR2 SYDVKM. V shed 6 bases and J 5 bases; nucleotides not matched to a gene: 18. The CDR3 region has the DNA TGTGCCAGCAGCCTCAGGGGGTACCAGACGGTCTCTTATGGCTACACCTTC. It codes for CASSLRGYQTVSYGYTF.

V is TRBV28 and J is TRBJ1-6, with D maybe TRBD1 (6 bases). The CDR3 totals 15 residues. The germline V gene has CDR1 MDHEN and CDR2 SYDVKM. V was shortened by 4 bases and J by 9 bases, with 16 bases between the two germline ends. CDR3 sequence: CASSSYSTGFSPLHF. For the CDR3, the DNA is TGTGCCAGCAGTTCCTACTCAACAGGGTTTTCACCCCTCCACTTT.

J is TRBJ2-7 and V is TRBV6-1, with D maybe TRBD2 (6 bases). The V and J ends lost 5 bases and 6 bases respectively, with 11 bases between them. This CDR3 has 12 amino acids. Germline CDR1 and CDR2: MNHNS and SASEGT. The CDR3 DNA sequence: TGTGCCAGCAGTAGACTAGTTAGCGAGCAGTACTTC. It is translated as CASSRLVSEQYF.

The chain couples TRBV15 to TRBJ2-1, with D perhaps matching TRBD1 or TRBD2 (6 bases each). CDR1 and CDR2 (germline): LNHNV, YYDKDF (reference sequence). The V end lost 2 bases, the J end lost 0 bases, and 14 bases lay between the germline ends. The CDR3 is 17 residues long. In nucleotides, the CDR3 is TGTGCCACCAGCAGACGCAGGGGTAGCGGCTCCTACAATGAGCAGTTCTTC. Amino acids: CATSRRRGSGSYNEQFF.

The chain is built from TRBV27 and TRBJ2-3, with 7 bases identical to TRBD2. J lost 5 bases, V lost 6 bases, and 8 bases had no gene match. Germline CDR1 and CDR2: MNHEY and SMNVEV (reference sequence). This CDR3 region has 14 residues. CDR3 loop: CASRSGGSGDTQYF. In nucleotides, the CDR3 is TGTGCCAGCAGATCCGGGGGGTCTGGAGATACGCAGTATTTT.

This clonotype has a single count. The chain employs TRBV28 and TRBJ1-2; D gene ambiguous. The CDR3 has 13 amino acids. The V end lost 7 bases, the J end lost 5 bases, and 14 bases lay between the germline ends. Looked up from germline, CDR1 is MDHEN and CDR2 is SYDVKM. CDR3 in amino acids: CASTEFSKYGYTF. CDR3 DNA: TGTGCCAGCACCGAGTTCAGCAAATATGGCTACACCTTC.